Listed below are T cell receptor beta chains from one sample, sequenced in a study of T cell changes during pregnancy in multiple sclerosis. The repertoire was sequenced with immunoSEQ multiplex PCR; TCRdb's copy has only in-frame clones and lacks some. The table lists some 39,000 clones, 90% to 95% of them singletons. Sample: CD4+ T cells from peripheral blood mononuclear cells, taken in the third trimester of pregnancy. These receptors were taken from a female donor in good health, enrolled as a control in a pregnancy study. Both conserved end residues are part of each CDR3. D genes are given only for firm matches. Size is stated for part of the rows, as once, few or many counts, or as a class when the clone is expanded.

d_gene	abundance	len	v_gene	j_gene	CDR3aa	CDR3nt
TRBD1	once	15	TRBV18	TRBJ2-1	CASSPQGAQGNEQFF	TGTGCCAGCTCACCACAGGGGGCGCAAGGCAATGAGCAGTTCTTC
NA	NA	15	TRBV11-2	TRBJ2-1	CASSLEGGGGYEQFF	TGTGCCAGCAGCTTGGAGGGAGGAGGTGGTTATGAGCAGTTCTTC
TRBD1	NA	13	TRBV7-2	TRBJ1-5	CASSPDREQPQHF	TGTGCCAGCAGCCCTGACAGGGAACAGCCCCAGCATTTT
NA	NA	16	TRBV5-8	TRBJ2-7	CASSLRTGTLTYEQYF	TGTGCCAGCAGCTTGAGGACCGGGACTCTCACCTACGAGCAGTACTTC
NA	once	15	TRBV7-8	TRBJ2-5	CASSPRGAPQETQYF	TGTGCCAGCAGCCCTCGGGGAGCCCCCCAAGAGACCCAGTACTTC
TRBD1	NA	14	TRBV5-5	TRBJ1-2	CASSFLDRADGYTF	TGTGCCAGCAGTTTTCTGGACAGGGCGGATGGCTACACCTTC
NA	NA	13	TRBV28	TRBJ1-5	CASHVRGYQPQHF	TGTGCCAGCCATGTAAGGGGCTATCAGCCCCAGCATTTT
NA	NA	14	TRBV7-9	TRBJ2-5	CASSFGGGAETQYF	TGTGCCAGCAGTTTCGGAGGGGGGGCAGAGACCCAGTACTTC
TRBD2	NA	17	TRBV5-4	TRBJ2-2	CASSNRLAGGRAGELFF	TGTGCCAGCAGCAACAGACTAGCGGGGGGGCGAGCCGGGGAGCTGTTTTTT
NA	NA	18	TRBV7-3	TRBJ2-2	CASSLNRGQGGGIGELFF	TGTGCCAGCAGTCTCAATAGAGGACAGGGAGGGGGGATCGGGGAGCTGTTTTTT
NA	NA	16	TRBV7-2	TRBJ2-1	CASSLVDPTGLNEQFF	TGTGCCAGCAGCTTAGTGGACCCGACGGGACTCAATGAGCAGTTCTTC
NA	NA	17	TRBV7-8	TRBJ1-1	CASSRAKGAAMNTEAFF	TGTGCCAGCAGCCGTGCTAAAGGGGCCGCGATGAACACTGAAGCTTTCTTT
NA	NA	15	TRBV5-1	TRBJ2-7	CASSLSLGLIYEQYF	TGCGCCAGCAGCTTGAGCCTGGGACTCATCTACGAGCAGTACTTC
NA	NA	17	TRBV6-1	TRBJ2-7	CASSEGSTVNLSYEQYF	TGTGCCAGCAGTGAAGGGAGCACCGTGAATCTCTCCTACGAGCAGTACTTC
NA	once	13	TRBV5-8	TRBJ1-2	CANPGQVNYGYTF	TGTGCCAACCCGGGACAAGTAAACTATGGCTACACCTTC
NA	NA	13	TRBV10-3	TRBJ2-7	CAISELTEGEQYF	TGTGCCATCAGTGAGCTGACAGAAGGCGAGCAGTACTTC
TRBD1	NA	14	TRBV7-9	TRBJ2-5	CASSSRTGEETQYF	TGTGCCAGCAGCTCGCGGACAGGGGAAGAGACCCAGTACTTC
NA	NA	13	TRBV5-1	TRBJ2-2	CASSLFGSGELFF	TGCGCCAGCAGCTTGTTCGGGTCCGGGGAGCTGTTTTTT
NA	NA	15	TRBV28	TRBJ1-5	CASSLLTGGYQPQHF	TGTGCCAGCAGTTTATTGACGGGAGGTTATCAGCCCCAGCATTTT
TRBD1	NA	14	TRBV28	TRBJ2-7	CASSWDRVRYEQYF	TGTGCCAGCAGCTGGGACAGGGTAAGGTACGAGCAGTACTTC
NA	NA	13	TRBV10-3	TRBJ1-6	CAISRAGDSPLHF	TGTGCCATCAGTCGGGCAGGGGATTCACCCCTCCACTTT
NA	NA	16	TRBV9	TRBJ1-6	CASSLAQGSYNSPLHF	TGTGCCAGCAGCCTCGCCCAGGGCTCCTATAATTCACCCCTCCACTTT